This T cell receptor beta chain comes out of a study of blood T cells in healthy people across ages (dated by TCRdb to between 2014 and 2017). Background for the entire study: Template switching captured roughly one uniquely barcoded TCR beta cDNA molecule per two T cells in model experiments. To avoid experimental bias, donors of different ages were spread randomly across the sequencing lanes. The study measured age-related changes in TCR beta repertoire diversity using deep sequencing normalized with unique cDNA molecular identifiers. The study analyzed two additional independent replicas of 1 million unique cDNA reads from the same blood draw for two donors, one aged 18 to 30 and one aged 80 or older. Donors were grouped into four age groups: young (average approximately 16 years), middle-aged (roughly 40), aged (approximately 67) and long-lived (approximately 82). Points the paper makes about the study in general: Conclusive comparison of naive and antigen-experienced compartments was prevented by the profiling of bulk unsorted PBMCs. Estimates of total diversity from one million sequenced T cells were regarded as lower bounds and underestimates. As age increased, observed TCR beta diversity per million T cells dropped in a roughly linear way, and a significant reduction was already evident by age roughly 36. There was a strong correlation between observed TCR beta diversity and the percentage of naive T cells measured by flow cytometry. Because the CMV infection status of the donors was unknown, age-related changes in expanded clonotypes may potentially have been confounded. Compared with the aged group, the long-lived group had more naive CD4+ T cells, fewer expanded clones and increased TCR diversity, a pattern suggesting age selection.

Remarks on this clonotype: Its recognized antigen is unknown. Base qualities are not at hand, and no much larger clone is one base apart.

The library was obtained by 5' RACE. Sequencer: Illumina HiSeq 2500. A second PCR of about 6 to 11 cycles was run with a J-beta primer mix and a sample-barcoded 5' primer. A unique molecular identifier was introduced onto each TCR beta cDNA molecule by a template-switch 5' adaptor carrying 12 random nucleotides. Each sample yielded at least 3 million CDR3-containing paired-end reads. All of the RNA was converted into first-strand cDNA using the Mint cDNA synthesis kit, with a TRBC-specific oligonucleotide serving as the primer. After uracil-DNA glycosylase treatment, a first 18-cycle PCR used universal primers M1SS and BC2_uni_R on all cDNA. In the paper's pipeline: For normalization, 1 million high-quality reads were randomly selected from each sample, with every read carrying a distinct molecular identifier. Instead of being binned into consensus sequences, reads that shared molecular identifiers were thrown out. MiTCR, run with a Q25 quality threshold and the strictest error-elimination algorithm, handled CDR3 identification, clonotype clustering and error correction. A nonparametric unseen species model with Euler transformation was used to estimate a lower bound on total TCR beta diversity. TCRdb trimmed the raw reads at Q25, called clones with MiXCR and kept productive beta chains. Every distinct CDR3 protein forms one entry, paired with its most common genes and DNA. The V and J calls and clone size are TCRdb's, not the authors'. In all, the sample holds about 900,000 distinct CDR3 sequences, and 62% of those were seen once. In total, the top ten clones hold around a quarter of the sample.

V drops 2 bases and J drops 13 bases, leaving 24 bases in between. Including the terminal cysteine and phenylalanine, the CDR3 comprises 16 residues. The read is trimmed to its CDR3 DNA, 48 bases read in frame from base 1. CDR1 and CDR2 (LGHDT, YNNKEL) derive from the germline V gene (reference sequence). The donors were roughly 40 Caucasian individuals from Russia, aged roughly 6 to 90 years, who were systemically healthy. Around 10 milliliters of peripheral blood were collected from each donor into EDTA-treated Vacutainer tubes. Ficoll-Paque density-gradient centrifugation was used to isolate PBMCs, with at least 7 million per sample. Total RNA, at least 6 micrograms per sample, was extracted from PBMCs with Trizol reagent. Naive CD45RAhigh/CD27high T cell percentages were measured by flow cytometry on a PBMC aliquot from every donor.

Material for sequencing was blood. Rearrangement joined TRBV3-1 to TRBJ2-4; the D segment cannot be called with confidence. This TCR was sampled from a man aged 30 to 45 in good health. The CDR3 sequence is CASSQPGLTLLYGQYF. The DNA is TGTGCCAGCAGCCAACCGGGTCTAACCCTCCTTTACGGGCAGTACTTC.